The T cell receptor beta chain described here comes from a study of STAT5B mutations in CD4+ large granular lymphocyte leukemia. This clone was found a few times. Its specificity is not known. Findings of the study overall: Without HLA matching, higher CD4+ than CD8+ T-LGLL clonality could reflect small sample size.

Germline V gives CDR1 MRHNA, CDR2 SNTAGT. CDR3 length: 15 residues. V gave up 6 bases and J gave up 2 bases; unmatched junction bases: 9. Methods used by the authors: Productive clonotypes were detectable down to 2.59 x 10-5 frequency. The table came from immunoSEQ multiplex PCR; TCRdb's copy has only in-frame clones and leaves some out. Clone size and V and J calls were adopted from that table, with D and trimming inferred from the DNA. Here the sample spans over 20,000 clones, about 76% being singletons. Sequencing input: CD4+ T cells from blood buffy coats. This rearrangement joins TRBV6-4 to TRBJ1-2, with 7 bases fitting TRBD1. This sequence originates from a human donor in good health. This CDR3 reads CASRSVDRLNYGYTF. In DNA form, the CDR3 reads TGTGCCAGCAGATCGGTGGACAGGCTAAACTATGGCTACACCTTC.